The source of this T cell receptor beta chain is a study of blood T cell repertoires in COVID-19 (dated by TCRdb to about 2020). Regarding the study in general: Samples from collaborators originated in the United States, Italy and Spain and spanned both the acute and convalescent phases of COVID-19. Where available, HLA class I and class II types were obtained from metadata supplied by the sample provider rather than from assay-based typing. The samples were drawn from the first 160 participants of the ongoing ImmuneRACE study and from 950 to 1,500 subjects provided by 6 global collaborators. A freely available public database, intended as a resource for researchers studying the immune response to SARS-CoV-2, is where the repertoires were released. The dataset comprised deeply sampled blood TCRbeta repertoires from subjects exposed to, actively infected with, or recovered from COVID-19. The sample metadata nearly always contained a de-identified subject ID, COVID-19 status, age in years and sex. The prospective study material was composed of cDNA or gDNA derived from T cells, B-cell-depleted T cells, or PBMCs.

Based on the germline V gene, the CDR1 and CDR2 sequences are SQVTM and ANQGSEA. The CDR3 contains 13 residues, cysteine and phenylalanine counted. Just CDR3 DNA is preserved here, 39 bases in frame from base 1. V loses 3 bases of germline sequence and J loses 7 bases, and the interval between the two ends is 12 bases. The immunoSEQ Assay, a bias-controlled multiplex PCR, was used to amplify TCRbeta CDR3 regions from genomic DNA. Per the authors' processing: The number of nucleated cells in each sample was estimated from the amplification of reference gene primers within the assay. To quantify the absolute abundance of each unique TCRbeta CDR3 rearrangement, sequence reads were collapsed and filtered. For each sample, productive Simpson clonality was calculated as the square root of Simpson's diversity index over productive rearrangements. Sourced from immuneACCESS, this table was stored by TCRdb with only in-frame sequences that have V and J called. A share of the clones is absent; for the studies checked, an unresolved V gene accounts for under half, and the remainder has no known explanation. V, J and clone size derive from that table, while D and trimming were established from the DNA sequence. The sample table shows 200,000 to 250,000 clones, and roughly 85% are seen once. The ten biggest clones cover 5.1% of the sample.

Results the study describes overall, beyond this receptor: The quantity of clinical and demographic metadata differed by source and by participant and was supplied without curation.

With respect to this clone: Its specific antigen is unknown. Base qualities are not provided; no much larger clone lies one nucleotide away.

One collaborating source in Seattle enrolled patients during active infection and followed them longitudinally through the course of disease. Collaborating institutions collected whole blood in K2EDTA tubes following their own protocols. For TCRbeta analysis, collaborator samples were shipped as frozen whole blood, as isolated PBMCs, or as DNA extracted from either sample type. Specimen: peripheral blood. The clonotype was recovered from a man aged 50-60 years with COVID-19, enrolled during active disease. The V gene is TRBV29-1 and the J gene is TRBJ1-4; TRBD1 is a possible D gene, resting on 6 matching bases. CDR3 protein: CSVDDRGSEKLFF. The sequenced DNA: TGCAGCGTTGATGATAGGGGGAGTGAAAAACTGTTTTTT.